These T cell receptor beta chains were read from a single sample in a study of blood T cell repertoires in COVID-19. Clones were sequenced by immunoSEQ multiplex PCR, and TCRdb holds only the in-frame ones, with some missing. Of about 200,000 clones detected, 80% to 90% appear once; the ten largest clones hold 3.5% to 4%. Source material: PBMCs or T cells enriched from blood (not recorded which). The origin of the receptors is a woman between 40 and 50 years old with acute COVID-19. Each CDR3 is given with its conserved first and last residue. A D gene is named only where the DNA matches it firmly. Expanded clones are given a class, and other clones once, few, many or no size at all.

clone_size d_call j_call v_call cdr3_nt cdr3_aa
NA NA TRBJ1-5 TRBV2 TGTGCCAGCAGTGAGGGGGACATTAGCAATCAGCCCCAGCATTTT CASSEGDISNQPQHF
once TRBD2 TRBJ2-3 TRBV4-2 TGTGCCAGCAGCCAAGGTCTTAGCGGGAGGGCCGGAACAGATACGCAGTATTTT CASSQGLSGRAGTDTQYF
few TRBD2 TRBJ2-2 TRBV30 TGTGCCTGGAGTGTTCCGGGAGGGAACACCGGGGAGCTGTTTTTT CAWSVPGGNTGELFF
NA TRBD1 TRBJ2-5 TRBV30 TGTGCCTGGACCGGCAGGGGGATGGAGACCCAGTACTTC CAWTGRGMETQYF
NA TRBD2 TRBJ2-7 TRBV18 TGTGCCAGCTCACCAGGACTAGCGGGATTGTACGAGCAGTACTTC CASSPGLAGLYEQYF
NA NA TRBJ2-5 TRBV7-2 TGTGCCAGCAGCTTTAGTTCAGGGGTCTGGGAGACCCAGTACTTC CASSFSSGVWETQYF
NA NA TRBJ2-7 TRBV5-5 TGTGCCAGCAGCTTTAGTCCGACAGAACTTTACGAGCAGTACTTC CASSFSPTELYEQYF
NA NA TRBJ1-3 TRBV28 TGTGCCAGCAGTTTATGGTCTTTGGAGGGATGGCACACCATATATTTT CASSLWSLEGWHTIYF
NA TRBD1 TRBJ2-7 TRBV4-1 TGCGCCAGCAGCCAACCTGACAGGGCGGGCGAGCAGTACTTC CASSQPDRAGEQYF
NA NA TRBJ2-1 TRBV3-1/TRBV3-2 TGTGCCAGCAGCAAGGGGACTGGGCCCAATGAGCAGTTCTTC CASSKGTGPNEQFF
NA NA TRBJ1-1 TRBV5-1 TGCGCCAGCAGCTTCAACAGGGTCGCTGAAGCTTTCTTT CASSFNRVAEAFF
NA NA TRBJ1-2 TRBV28 TGTGCCAGCAGTTCCCCTGGGGGGTCGGGAGCTAACTATGGCTACACCTTC CASSSPGGSGANYGYTF
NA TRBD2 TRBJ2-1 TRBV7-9 TGTGCCAGCAGCTTAGCCGGGACTAGCGAGCAGTTCTTC CASSLAGTSEQFF
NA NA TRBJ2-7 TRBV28 TGTGCCAGCAGTCTAGGGGCCTCCTACGAGCAGTACTTC CASSLGASYEQYF
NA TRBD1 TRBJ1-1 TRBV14 TGTGCCAGCAGCCAAGCCACCGGGACTAGGGGACAGGCTTTCTTT CASSQATGTRGQAFF
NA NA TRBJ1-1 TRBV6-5 TGTGCCAGCAGTTACTCGAGGGCCCGCCTGGACACTGAAGCTTTCTTT CASSYSRARLDTEAFF
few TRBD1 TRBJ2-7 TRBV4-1 TGCGCCAGCAGCCCCGGGACAGGGGGCGACGAGCAGTACTTC CASSPGTGGDEQYF
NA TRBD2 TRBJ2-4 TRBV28 TGTGCCAGCAGTTTGTTTAGCGGGGGGGCCAAAAACATTCAGTACTTC CASSLFSGGAKNIQYF
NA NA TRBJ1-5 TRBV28 TGTGCCAGCAGTCCGCGTTGGGGGGTGAGCAATCAGCCCCAGCATTTT CASSPRWGVSNQPQHF
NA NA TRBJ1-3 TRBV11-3 TGTGCCAGCAGCGCATCGCTCAAGGAGGTGGATTTT CASSASLKEVDF
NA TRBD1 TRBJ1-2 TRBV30 TGTGCCTGGAGTATGGGACAGGCACTCGACTATGGCTACACCTTC CAWSMGQALDYGYTF
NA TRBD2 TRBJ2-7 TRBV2 TGTGCCAGCAGACCCCCTAGCGGGAGCGGGGGGGAGCAGTACTTC CASRPPSGSGGEQYF
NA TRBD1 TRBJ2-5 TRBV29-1 TGCAGCGGGACAGGGGGTGCTCAAGAGACCCAGTACTTC CSGTGGAQETQYF
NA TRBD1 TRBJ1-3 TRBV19 TGTGCCAGTAGTACGACAGGGGGCTCTGGAAACACCATATATTTT CASSTTGGSGNTIYF
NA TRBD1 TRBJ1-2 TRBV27 TGTGCCAGCAGTTTATCGGACAGGAGCTCTGGCTACACCTTC CASSLSDRSSGYTF
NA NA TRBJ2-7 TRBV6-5 TGTGCCAGCAGACTACAGGATTCCTACGAGCAGTACTTC CASRLQDSYEQYF
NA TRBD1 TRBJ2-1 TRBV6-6 TGTGCCAGCGGGGACCGACAGGGGGCTAACAATGAGCAGTTCTTC CASGDRQGANNEQFF
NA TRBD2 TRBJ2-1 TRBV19 TGTGCCAGTAGTACCACTAGCGGGGTCTACAATGAGCAGTTCTTC CASSTTSGVYNEQFF
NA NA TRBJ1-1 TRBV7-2 TGTGCCAGCAGCTTACCAAGCCTCAGGGGCCCGGTGAACACTGAAGCTTTCTTT CASSLPSLRGPVNTEAFF
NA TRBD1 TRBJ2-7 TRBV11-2 TGTGCCAGCAGCTTGACAGGGGCCGCATACGACGAGCAGTACTTC CASSLTGAAYDEQYF
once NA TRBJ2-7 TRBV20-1 TGCAGTGCTAGAGATACCCGGGGGCAGTACTTC CSARDTRGQYF
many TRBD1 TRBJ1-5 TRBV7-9 TGTGCCAGCAGCATTGACAGGGGCAATCAGCCCCAGCATTTT CASSIDRGNQPQHF
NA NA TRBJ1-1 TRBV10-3 TGTGCCATCAGTGAAAGTGACAGAACGGGCCCGACTGAAGCTTTCTTT CAISESDRTGPTEAFF
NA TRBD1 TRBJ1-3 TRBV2 TGTGCCAGCAGTGATGGACAGGGGGGAAACACCATATATTTT CASSDGQGGNTIYF